This T cell receptor (beta chain) was sequenced in a study of glioma-infiltrating T cells. TCR alpha and beta CDR3 regions were amplified from RNA using iRepertoire nested multiplex PCR. For one-step reverse transcription and amplification, roughly 85-450 ng of tissue mRNA or PBMC total RNA was used. TCRdb itself ran the multiplex PCR reads through MiXCR, one entry per CDR3 protein. The sample has under 200,000 distinct CDR3 sequences; approximately 30% are singletons. Trimming stripped 2 bases from V and 1 base from J, with 7 bases between. The CDR3 is 14 amino acids. CDR1 SGHTA and CDR2 FQGNSA come from the germline V gene. This clonotype was seen many times.

The rearrangement joins TRBV7-2 to TRBJ2-3; no definite D call. Material: glioma tissue, nonneoplastic brain tissue, or PBMCs (not recorded which). This TCR came from a human donor with low-grade glioma or glioblastoma, undergoing nonglioma brain surgery, or in good health (not recorded which). CDR3 region: CASSLWSGTDTQYF. The DNA of the CDR3 is TGTGCCAGCAGCTTATGGTCCGGCACAGATACGCAGTATTTT.